This T cell receptor (beta chain) emerged from a study of long-term antiretroviral therapy in people with HIV. The germline CDR1 and CDR2 sequences are LNHDA and SQIVND (reference sequence). CDR3 length equals 15 residues. The V gene end was trimmed by 5 bases and the J gene end by 3 bases; junction bases not matched to a gene: 8. Every donor had one or more pre-ART and two or more post-ART PBMC samples. Treatment for every participant with HIV took place in the United States. Runs used v3.0 of the immunoSEQ assay and were done at survey level. Data came from immunoSEQ multiplex PCR; TCRdb stores just in-frame clones and leaves some out. The table lists some 25,000 clones, 80% to 90% of them singletons, with approximately 9% in the top ten.

V and J are TRBV19 and TRBJ2-3; 7 bases are a match to TRBD2. This receptor was identified in a man aged 35 to 55 with HIV. The sample here was unsorted PBMCs, taken 3 years after starting antiretroviral therapy. The CDR3 coding sequence is TGTGCCAGTAGTCTGTTGGACGGGAGGACAGATACGCAGTATTTT. The encoded protein is CASSLLDGRTDTQYF.